This TCR beta chain emerged from a study of read filtering for tumor transcriptome and immune sequencing (dated by TCRdb to 2020 to 2022). Context from the whole study: The cohort consisted of approximately 16 male and approximately 15 female patients, with a mean age of about 66 years and an age range of roughly 45 to 85. Per sample, about 3.5 to 11 million TCR-region mapped reads were obtained with IR-seq, compared with only about 80 to 1,400 with RNA-seq. After DNase treatment, whole-transcriptome libraries were prepared with the TruSeq RNA Access Library Prep Kit. By revised international staging, about 8 patients were R-ISS I, under 20 were R-ISS II and 7 were R-ISS III. Using the same bone marrow samples, the study ran both targeted immune repertoire sequencing and bulk whole-transcriptome sequencing and then compared the TCR repertoires from each method. A main aim was a read-filtering strategy for immune repertoire data, specifically whether clonotypes supported by a single read should be removed.

Overall study outcomes, separate from this receptor: The sorted CD138-negative fraction was composed of a mixed bone marrow immune population rather than of purified T cells. IR-seq captured clonotypes at much higher depth and more reliably than RNA-seq, and smaller IR-seq throughput sufficed to identify most shared clonotypes. Single-read clonotypes made up roughly 80% of clonotypes but only about 3.5% of total reads in IR-seq, compared with approximately 75% of clonotypes and 44.6% of reads in RNA-seq. When single-read clonotypes were removed, the proportions of shared clonotypes in IR-seq and RNA-seq correlated more strongly.

This clonotype was counted many times. It has no known antigen specificity. No base quality values were provided; no much bigger clone lies one nucleotide off. Bone marrow was sampled from every patient at the time of active disease. Ficoll-Hypaque density gradient centrifugation was used to isolate the bone marrow mononuclear cells. Myeloma plasma cells were removed and CD138-negative cells were obtained by negative selection following labeling with CD138 magnetic microbeads on a MACS separator. Flow cytometry with CD138 antibodies on an Attune NxT was used to check how pure the isolated cells were. TRIzol reagent was used to extract total RNA, which was then quantified with a NanoDrop spectrophotometer. For each patient, the CD138-negative bone marrow sample underwent paired RNA-seq and IR-seq. Starting from 400 ng RNA, TCR libraries were constructed with the Immunoverse kit using molecular barcoded adaptors that cover the alpha/delta and beta/gamma chains. TCR library preparation used the same RNA that was used for transcriptome sequencing. Sequencing of TCR libraries was carried out on an Illumina HiSeq 4000 with 2 x 150 cycles. The original pipeline was this. With MiXCR, TCR reads were aligned to human V, D, J and C references and assembled into CDR3 clonotypes, with quality filtering and error correction included. The tcR package in R was used for analysis of clonotype counts and gene usage diversity. For inspection of raw mapping reads, RNA-seq reads were mapped by STAR aligner version 2.5.3a onto GRCh37 of the human genome. To test how sequencing depth affects detected clonotypes, IR-seq fastq files were randomly downsampled with Seqtk 1.3. TCRdb itself trimmed the public reads at Q25 with fastp, ran MiXCR and retained productive beta chains. One record per CDR3 amino acid sequence lists the most common genes and DNA. These V and J calls are TCRdb output, not the study's own analysis. For this sample there are around 140,000 distinct CDR3 sequences; over 10% appear just once. The ten most abundant clones make up 7.5% to 9.5% of the sample.

The sequencing input was a population of CD138-negative cells sorted from bone marrow. The cell subset or site label, read with the paper, signifies: bone marrow mononuclear cells depleted of CD138+ plasma/myeloma cells by negative magnetic selection. This clonotype was obtained from a donor aged 40 or older with multiple myeloma.

The CDR3: CASSIAGISNQPQHF. The sequenced DNA is TGTGCCAGCAGCATAGCAGGGATTAGCAATCAGCCCCAGCATTTT. The chain is encoded by TRBV27 joined to TRBJ1-5; TRBD1 is a weak D gene call, 5 bases matching. V was cut back by 6 bases and J by 0 bases, leaving a gap of 12 bases between them. Taken from the germline V gene (reference sequence), the CDR1 and CDR2 loops are MNHEY and SMNVEV. Reading from cysteine to phenylalanine, the CDR3 counts 15 amino acids. CDR3 DNA is the only sequence kept; it has 45 bases, read in frame from the first base.